This T cell receptor beta chain stems from a study of T cells in Graves' hyperthyroidism and ophthalmopathy. Overall study results and limits: Blood also showed most of the thyroid clonotypes that were expanded above 0.001. Stable hyperthyroidism was told apart from ophthalmopathy by a model built on 13 V-J features.

Germline V gene lookup returns CDR1 MDHEN and CDR2 SYDVKM. This CDR3 has 13 residues. Trimming shortened V by 1 base and J by 3 bases, and 4 bases separated the two germline ends. A note on this clonotype: No antigen is known for it.

The CDR3 regions of TCR beta were amplified from RNA transcripts. HTBI primers were employed in a first-round RT-PCR of the TCR CDR3. TCRdb ran MiXCR on the multiplex PCR reads and lists one entry per CDR3 protein. The data contain a few hundred thousand distinct CDR3 sequences, 35% to 55% of them singletons. Patients were excluded for uncontrolled infection, other autoimmune disease, pregnancy or lactation. Diagnosis rested on symptoms, serum thyroxine and TRAb, thyroid ultrasound, and orbital computed tomography. J is TRBJ1-5 and V is TRBV28; D unresolved. Input material: peripheral blood or thyroid tissue (not recorded which). The source of this sequence is a woman in her late teens or twenties with Graves' hyperthyroidism. The CDR3 is CASSLYINQPQHF. The CDR3 DNA follows: TGTGCCAGCAGTTTATACATCAATCAGCCCCAGCATTTT. The variable domain in full, with the rest retrieved from reference TRBV28 and TRBJ1-5, is DVKVTQSSRYLVKRTGEKVFLECVQDMDHENMFWYRQDPGLGLRLIYFSYDVKMKEKGDIPEGYSVSREKKERFSLILESASTNQTSMYLCASSLYINQPQHFGDGTRLSIL.